This TCR beta chain appears in the sequencing data of a study of T-cell memory formation after mild COVID-19. A single record per CDR3 protein comes from TCRdb applying MiXCR to the 5' RACE reads. There are roughly 110,000 distinct CDR3 sequences in the sample; 22% occur only once, and roughly 37% lies in the top ten. Details on this clonotype: Antigen specificity is unknown.

Overall study results and limits: Clones shrinking from day 15 to 85 showed even CD4/CD8 mixes; later expanders tilted CD4+.

Per germline, CDR1 MNHEY and CDR2 SMNVEV (reference sequence). The CDR3 totals 14 residues. After removal of 6 bases from V and 8 bases from J, the junction contained 12 bases not matched to a gene. The TCR sequence derives from a man aged 18 to 29 who had mild COVID-19 (a few samples of this study predate the infection). Cell type and time point are not known. What was sequenced was PBMCs or a T cell subset sorted from them (not recorded which). J is TRBJ1-2 and V is TRBV27; 7 bases fit TRBD1. CDR3 in amino acids: CASRAPGQPKGYTF. Here the CDR3 DNA reads TGTGCCAGCAGAGCTCCGGGACAGCCGAAGGGCTACACCTTC.